This T cell receptor (beta chain) was sequenced for a study of blood T cell repertoires in COVID-19 (dated by TCRdb to about 2020). Some background on the complete study: Samples from collaborators originated in the United States, Italy and Spain and spanned both the acute and convalescent phases of COVID-19. The material from the prospective study consisted of cDNA or gDNA derived from T cells, B-cell-depleted T cells, or PBMCs. Deeply sampled blood TCRbeta repertoires from subjects exposed to, actively infected with, or recovered from COVID-19 were included in the dataset. The repertoires were released in a freely available public database intended as a resource for research on the immune response to SARS-CoV-2. Samples came from the ongoing ImmuneRACE study (first 160 participants) plus 1,254 subjects from 6 global collaborators. A de-identified subject ID, COVID-19 status, age in years and sex were almost always included in the sample metadata. Where available, HLA class I and class II types were taken from metadata supplied by the sample provider and were not determined by assay-based typing. Summary of the overall study and its limitations: The quantity of clinical and demographic metadata differed by source and by participant and was supplied without curation.

TCRbeta CDR3 regions were amplified from genomic DNA by means of the immunoSEQ Assay, a bias-controlled multiplex PCR. For the original study's pipeline: The number of nucleated cells in each sample was estimated from the amplification of reference gene primers within the assay. To quantify the absolute abundance of each unique TCRbeta CDR3 rearrangement, sequence reads were collapsed and filtered. For each sample, productive Simpson clonality was calculated as the square root of Simpson's diversity index over productive rearrangements. Imported from immuneACCESS, the table was reduced by TCRdb to in-frame sequences with V and J called. These copies leave out some clones; in studies compared against another copy, an unresolved V gene accounts for under half, and the cause of the remainder is not known. V and J calls and clone size are those listed in that table; D and trimming were worked out from the DNA. Here the sample has about 320,000 clones; about 87% occur a single time. Of the sample, 5% is held by the ten largest clones.

Participants in the prospective study were enrolled through a virtual design, were aged roughly 18 to 95 years, and lived in roughly 26 United States geographic areas. To assign participants to cohorts, the prospective study relied on clinical history that participants themselves reported in a screening survey and a study questionnaire. Recovered participants in ImmuneRACE Cohort 3 were defined by two consecutive negative NP/OP PCR tests, clearance by a healthcare professional, or resolution of symptoms. Mobile phlebotomists in the prospective study collected whole blood, serum and a nasopharyngeal or oropharyngeal swab from every participant. Additional blood draws and questionnaires over an approximately 2-month period could optionally be provided by prospective study participants. Prospective study blood samples were shipped either frozen or at room temperature before DNA extraction. Clipping removes 5 bases from V and 2 bases from J, with 4 as the unmatched junction base count. Measured from the cysteine to the phenylalanine, the CDR3 is 14 residues long. The CDR3 DNA has 42 bases and is translated from base 1. The germline V gene (reference sequence) sets CDR1 to SGHNT and CDR2 to YYREEE.

Regarding this clone: It lacks a known antigen. Base qualities were left out, and no much larger clone turns up one base away.

The V gene is TRBV5-4 and the J gene is TRBJ2-1; 7 central bases correspond to TRBD2. The TCR comes from a man aged 25-40 years who had recovered from COVID-19. Sequencing used PBMCs or T cells enriched from blood (not recorded which). The encoded CDR3 is CASSGLGAYNEQFF. The sequenced DNA is TGTGCCAGCAGTGGACTAGGGGCCTACAATGAGCAGTTCTTC.